These T cell receptor beta chains were read from a single sample in a study of OX40 agonist ivuxolimab in advanced cancers. Produced via immunoSEQ multiplex PCR; TCRdb's table is partial and in-frame only. The data contain 75,000 to 100,000 clones, roughly 91% of them singletons. This material consisted of CD4+ or CD8+ T cells sorted from blood, taken in a trial of the OX40 agonist ivuxolimab. The receptors were sampled from an adult with an advanced solid tumor such as melanoma, head and neck, liver or kidney cancer. Both conserved end residues are part of each CDR3. The D gene is left open where the match is weak. Expanded clones get a size class; other rows say once, few or many, or leave the size out.

>TRBJ2-6|.|TRBD1|TRBV7-9
CASSSDRAGANVLTF
TGTGCCAGCAGCTCAGACAGGGCCGGGGCCAACGTCCTGACTTTC
>TRBJ1-1|.|.|TRBV4-1
CASSRRDMNTEAFF
TGCGCCAGCAGCCGCAGGGACATGAACACTGAAGCTTTCTTT
>TRBJ2-3|once|.|TRBV19
CASSIKHTDTQYF
TGTGCCAGTAGTATAAAACATACAGATACGCAGTATTTT
>TRBJ2-3|.|TRBD2|TRBV4-1
CASSQALAGASTDTQYF
TGCGCCAGCAGCCAAGCACTAGCGGGGGCCAGCACAGATACGCAGTATTTT
>TRBJ2-3|.|TRBD2|TRBV19
CASSTGRAERDTQYF
TGTGCCAGTAGCACTGGGAGGGCCGAAAGAGATACGCAGTATTTT
>TRBJ2-5|.|.|TRBV5-4
CASSLEAGRAQYF
TGTGCCAGCAGCTTGGAGGCAGGGCGGGCCCAGTACTTC
>TRBJ2-2|few|TRBD2|TRBV9
CASSVGATSGSGIGELFF
TGTGCCAGCAGCGTAGGAGCGACTAGCGGGAGCGGTATCGGGGAGCTGTTTTTT
>TRBJ2-1|.|.|TRBV7-2
CASSLISTEQFF
TGTGCCAGCAGCTTAATAAGCACTGAGCAGTTCTTC
>TRBJ1-4|.|.|TRBV5-1
CASSPGGATNEKLFF
TGCGCCAGCAGCCCGGGGGGTGCAACTAATGAAAAACTGTTTTTT
>TRBJ1-4|.|.|TRBV9
CASSVNSRKYPTEKLFF
TGTGCCAGCAGCGTAAACTCCCGGAAATATCCAACTGAAAAACTGTTTTTT
>TRBJ2-2|.|.|TRBV6-5
CASSSAGTGELFF
TGTGCCAGCAGTTCTGCAGGGACCGGGGAGCTGTTTTTT